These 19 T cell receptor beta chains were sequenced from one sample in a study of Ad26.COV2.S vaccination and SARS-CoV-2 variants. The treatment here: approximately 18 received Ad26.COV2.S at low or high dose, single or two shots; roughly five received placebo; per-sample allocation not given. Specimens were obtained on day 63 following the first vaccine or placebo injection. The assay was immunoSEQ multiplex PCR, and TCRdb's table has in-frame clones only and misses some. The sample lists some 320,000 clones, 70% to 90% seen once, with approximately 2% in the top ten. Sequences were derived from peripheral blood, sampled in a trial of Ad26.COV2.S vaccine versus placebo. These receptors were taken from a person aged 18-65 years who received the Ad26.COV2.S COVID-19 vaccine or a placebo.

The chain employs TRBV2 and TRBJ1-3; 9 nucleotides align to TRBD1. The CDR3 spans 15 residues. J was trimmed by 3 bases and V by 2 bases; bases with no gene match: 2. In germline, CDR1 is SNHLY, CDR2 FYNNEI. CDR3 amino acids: CASSETGGYGNTIYF. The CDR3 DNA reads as TGTGCCAGCAGTGAAACAGGGGGCTATGGAAACACCATATATTTT.

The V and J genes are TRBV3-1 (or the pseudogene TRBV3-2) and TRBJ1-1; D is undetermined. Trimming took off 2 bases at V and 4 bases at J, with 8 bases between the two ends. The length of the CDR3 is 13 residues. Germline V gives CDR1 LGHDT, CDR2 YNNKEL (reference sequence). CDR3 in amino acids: CASSQFVSTEAFF. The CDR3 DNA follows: TGTGCCAGCAGCCAATTCGTCAGCACTGAAGCTTTCTTT.

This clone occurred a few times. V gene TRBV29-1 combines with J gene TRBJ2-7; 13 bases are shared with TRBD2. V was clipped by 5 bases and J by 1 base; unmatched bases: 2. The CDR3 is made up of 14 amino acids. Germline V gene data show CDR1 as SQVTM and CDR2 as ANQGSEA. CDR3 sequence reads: CSVRTSGGSYEQYF. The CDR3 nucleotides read TGCAGCGTTCGGACTAGCGGGGGTTCCTACGAGCAGTACTTC.

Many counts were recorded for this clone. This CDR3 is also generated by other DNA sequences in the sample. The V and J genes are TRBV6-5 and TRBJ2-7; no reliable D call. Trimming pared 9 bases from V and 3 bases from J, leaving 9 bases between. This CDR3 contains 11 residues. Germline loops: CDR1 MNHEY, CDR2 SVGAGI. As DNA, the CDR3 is TGTGCCAGTGGACGGAACTACGAGCAGTACTTC. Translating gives CASGRNYEQYF.

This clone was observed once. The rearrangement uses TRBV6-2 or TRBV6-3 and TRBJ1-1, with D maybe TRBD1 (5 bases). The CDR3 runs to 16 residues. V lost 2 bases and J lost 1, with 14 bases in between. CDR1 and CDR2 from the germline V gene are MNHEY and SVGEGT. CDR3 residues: CASSYPGMDRNTEAFF. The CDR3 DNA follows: TGTGCCAGCAGTTACCCAGGGATGGATAGGAACACTGAAGCTTTCTTT.

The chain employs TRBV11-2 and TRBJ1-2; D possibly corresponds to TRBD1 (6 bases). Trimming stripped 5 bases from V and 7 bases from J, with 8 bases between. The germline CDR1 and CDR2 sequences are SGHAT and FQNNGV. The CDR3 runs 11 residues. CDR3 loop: CASSTGIGYTF. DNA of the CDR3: TGTGCCAGCAGCACAGGGATTGGCTACACCTTC.

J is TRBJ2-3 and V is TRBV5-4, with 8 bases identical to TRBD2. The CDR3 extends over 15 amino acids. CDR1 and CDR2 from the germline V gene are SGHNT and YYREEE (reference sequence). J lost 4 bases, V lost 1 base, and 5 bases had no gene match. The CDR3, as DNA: TGTGCCAGCAGCTTGCCCGGGGGGGCATCAGATACGCAGTATTTT. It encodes CASSLPGGASDTQYF.

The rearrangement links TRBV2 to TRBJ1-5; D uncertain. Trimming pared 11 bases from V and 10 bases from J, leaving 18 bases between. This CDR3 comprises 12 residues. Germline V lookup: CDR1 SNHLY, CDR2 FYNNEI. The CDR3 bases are TGTGCCCGCCTGATTGATGAGAAACCCCAGCATTTT. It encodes CARLIDEKPQHF.

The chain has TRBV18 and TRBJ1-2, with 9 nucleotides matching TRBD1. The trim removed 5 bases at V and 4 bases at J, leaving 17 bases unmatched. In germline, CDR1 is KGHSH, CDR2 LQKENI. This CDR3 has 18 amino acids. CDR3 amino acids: CASSSTRDRASFRYGYTF. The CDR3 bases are TGTGCCAGCTCATCCACCCGGGACAGGGCATCTTTCCGCTATGGCTACACCTTC.

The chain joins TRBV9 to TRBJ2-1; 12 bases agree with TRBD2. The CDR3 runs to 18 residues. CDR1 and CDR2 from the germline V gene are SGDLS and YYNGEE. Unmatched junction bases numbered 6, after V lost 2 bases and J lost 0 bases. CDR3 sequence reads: CASSVLAGGVSSYNEQFF. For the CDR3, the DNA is TGTGCCAGCAGCGTTCTAGCGGGGGGGGTAAGCTCCTACAATGAGCAGTTCTTC.

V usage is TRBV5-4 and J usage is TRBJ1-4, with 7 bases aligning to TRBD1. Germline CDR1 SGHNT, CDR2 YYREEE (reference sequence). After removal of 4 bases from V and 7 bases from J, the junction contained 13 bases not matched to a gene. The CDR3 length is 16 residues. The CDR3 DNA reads TGTGCCAGCAGCACCCGTATGTCAGGGGGTTTTGAAAAACTGTTTTTT. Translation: CASSTRMSGGFEKLFF.

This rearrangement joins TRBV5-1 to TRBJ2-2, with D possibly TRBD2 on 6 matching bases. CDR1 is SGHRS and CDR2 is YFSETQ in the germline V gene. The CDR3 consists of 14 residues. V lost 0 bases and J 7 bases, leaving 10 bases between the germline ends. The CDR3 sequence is CASSLVPEGGELFF. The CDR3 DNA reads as TGCGCCAGCAGCTTGGTTCCGGAGGGCGGGGAGCTGTTTTTT. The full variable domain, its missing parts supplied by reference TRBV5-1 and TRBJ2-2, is KAGVTQTPRYLIKTRGQQVTLSCSPISGHRSVSWYQQTPGQGLQFLFEYFSETQRNKGNFPGRFSGRQFSNSRSEMNVSTLELGDSALYLCASSLVPEGGELFFGEGSRLTVL.

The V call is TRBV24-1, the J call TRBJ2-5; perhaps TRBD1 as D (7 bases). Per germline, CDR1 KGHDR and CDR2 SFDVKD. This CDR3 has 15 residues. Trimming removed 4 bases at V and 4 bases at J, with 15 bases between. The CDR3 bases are TGTGCCACCAGTGACCGCGGGACAGCCGGAGAGACCCAGTACTTC. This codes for CATSDRGTAGETQYF.

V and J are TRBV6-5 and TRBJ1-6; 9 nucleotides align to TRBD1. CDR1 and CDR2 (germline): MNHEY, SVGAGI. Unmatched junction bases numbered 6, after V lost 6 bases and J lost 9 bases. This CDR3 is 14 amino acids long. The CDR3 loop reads CASRRDRVASPLHF. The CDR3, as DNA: TGTGCCAGCAGACGGGACAGGGTAGCTTCACCCCTCCACTTT.

This CDR3 reads CASSEGPSGPVVQFF. For the CDR3, the DNA is TGTGCCAGCAGTGAGGGGCCGAGCGGCCCAGTCGTACAGTTCTTC. The chain employs TRBV2 and TRBJ2-1; D possibly uses TRBD1 or TRBD2 (5 bases each). CDR1 is SNHLY and CDR2 is FYNNEI in the germline V gene. The CDR3 extends over 15 amino acids. V gave up 3 bases and J gave up 13 bases, with 22 bases separating them.

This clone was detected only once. In DNA, the CDR3 is TGTGCCAGCAGTCTCGGGTTTAATCAGCCCCAGCATTTT. Translation: CASSLGFNQPQHF. V gene TRBV14 combines with J gene TRBJ1-5; D gene unclear. Germline loops: CDR1 SGHDN, CDR2 FVKESK. This CDR3 is built from 13 residues. The germline V and J ends were trimmed by 6 bases and 4 bases, with 10 bases remaining between them.

The CDR3 DNA is TGTGCCAGCAGTAGGGCCCCGTTCGGAGATACGCAGTATTTT. It yields the protein CASSRAPFGDTQYF. J is TRBJ2-3 and V is TRBV6-5; D gene unclear. Germline V gene lookup returns CDR1 MNHEY and CDR2 SVGAGI. The CDR3 is 14 residues long. V lost 5 bases, J lost 5 bases, and 14 bases lay in between.

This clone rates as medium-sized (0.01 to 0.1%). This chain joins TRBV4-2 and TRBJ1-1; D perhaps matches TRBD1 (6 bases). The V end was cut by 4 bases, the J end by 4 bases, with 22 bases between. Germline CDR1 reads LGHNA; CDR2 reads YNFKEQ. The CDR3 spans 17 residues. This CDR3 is CASSLSFGGLGSTEAFF. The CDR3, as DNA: TGTGCCAGCAGCCTTTCCTTCGGGGGGCTGGGGAGCACTGAAGCTTTCTTT.

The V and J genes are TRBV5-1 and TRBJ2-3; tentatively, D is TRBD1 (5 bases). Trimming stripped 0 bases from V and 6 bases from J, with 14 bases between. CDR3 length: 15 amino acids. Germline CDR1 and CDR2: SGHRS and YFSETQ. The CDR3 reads CASSLEGMGADTQYF. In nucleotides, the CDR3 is TGCGCCAGCAGCTTGGAGGGGATGGGCGCCGATACGCAGTATTTT.